This paragraph reports one TCR beta chain. The antigen is not known. The CDR3 covers 13 residues. Per germline, CDR1 SNHLY and CDR2 FYNNEI. The V gene end was trimmed by 7 bases and the J gene end by 5 bases; junction bases not matched to a gene: 5. TCRdb re-analysed the 5' RACE reads in MiXCR, keeping a single row per CDR3 protein. This sample has about 100,000 distinct CDR3 sequences, with 5.9% found just once. This record belongs to a study of identical twins. Study-wide points: Insertions were reduced in abundant cord blood beta clonotypes but not in memory repertoires.

The sequence was collected from a woman aged 50 to 65 in good health. The sequencing sample was made of memory T cells sorted from blood. This sequence joins TRBV2 and TRBJ2-3, with 8 positions matching TRBD2. CDR3 sequence (DNA): TGTGCCAGCACGGGAGGGGATGAAGATACGCAGTATTTT. Its protein is CASTGGDEDTQYF.